This is a list of T cell receptor beta chains from one sample in a study of blood T cell repertoires in COVID-19. The protocol was immunoSEQ multiplex PCR, while the TCRdb copy is restricted to in-frame clones and leaves out a portion. This sample has some 150,000 clones; about 86% occur once, and the top ten carry about 8%. The sequencing sample was made of peripheral blood. The origin of the receptors is a human donor in a cohort sampled during active COVID-19. CDR3s include the opening cysteine and the closing phenylalanine or tryptophan. A D gene is named only where the DNA matches it firmly. Size is omitted from some rows. Given values are once, few, many or a class for expanded clones.

d_call,j_call,clone_size,v_call,cdr3_aa,cdr3_nt
-,TRBJ2-5,-,TRBV11-2,CASSPSRSHVVETQYF,TGTGCCAGCAGCCCTAGCCGGTCCCACGTCGTGGAGACCCAGTACTTC
-,TRBJ1-2,medium-sized,TRBV6-2/TRBV6-3,CASSLSSEVNAYTF,TGTGCCAGCAGCCTCTCCTCCGAGGTTAATGCCTACACCTTC
TRBD1,TRBJ1-1,once,TRBV19,CASSNRDRATFF,TGTGCCAGTAGTAACCGGGACAGGGCGACTTTCTTT
TRBD2,TRBJ2-7,-,TRBV6-6,CASSWGGPSYEQYF,TGTGCCAGCAGTTGGGGGGGTCCTTCCTACGAGCAGTACTTC
TRBD2,TRBJ2-1,-,TRBV5-4,CASSRTRSEQFF,TGTGCCAGCAGCCGGACTAGATCGGAGCAGTTCTTC
TRBD2,TRBJ2-3,-,TRBV9,CASSRGRTSGGGTDTQYF,TGTGCCAGCAGCCGGGGCCGGACTAGCGGGGGAGGTACAGATACGCAGTATTTT
TRBD1,TRBJ1-4,-,TRBV5-1,CASSKDRGWEKLFF,TGCGCCAGCAGCAAGGACAGGGGGTGGGAAAAACTGTTTTTT
-,TRBJ1-5,once,TRBV2,CASSRTGVSNQPQHF,TGTGCCAGCAGTCGAACAGGAGTTAGCAATCAGCCCCAGCATTTT
-,TRBJ1-2,-,TRBV12-3/TRBV12-4,CASSSTVVHGYTF,TGTGCCAGCAGTTCGACAGTGGTCCATGGCTACACCTTC
-,TRBJ1-5,-,TRBV9,CASSVDSGQPQHF,TGTGCCAGCAGCGTAGATTCAGGCCAGCCCCAGCATTTT
TRBD1,TRBJ2-7,-,TRBV5-3,CATTPGGNLYEQYF,TGTGCCACAACCCCAGGGGGCAACCTCTACGAGCAGTACTTC
TRBD1,TRBJ2-2,-,TRBV19,CASSIPGTGGRDIGELFF,TGTGCCAGTAGTATTCCCGGGACAGGGGGACGTGACATCGGGGAGCTGTTTTTT
-,TRBJ2-2,-,TRBV3-1/TRBV3-2,CASSPPLGVTGELFF,TGTGCCAGCAGCCCTCCCTTGGGAGTCACCGGGGAGCTGTTTTTT
-,TRBJ2-3,-,TRBV24-1,CATSEGGGQYF,TGTGCCACCAGTGAAGGGGGGGGCCAGTATTTT
-,TRBJ2-5,-,TRBV7-3,CASSSSGFAQETQYF,TGTGCCAGCAGCTCGTCAGGATTTGCGCAAGAGACCCAGTACTTC